A single sample is the source of the 21 T cell receptor beta chains below, sequenced in a study of blood T cell repertoires in COVID-19. Using immunoSEQ multiplex PCR, the repertoire was profiled, and TCRdb retains in-frame clones only, with some absent. The sample has a few hundred thousand clones; approximately 87% are singletons. The specimen was peripheral blood. The receptor set was obtained from a woman aged 50 to 65 with acute or convalescent COVID-19.

The V call is TRBV11-3, the J call TRBJ2-2; 11 bases are a match to TRBD2. The CDR3 covers 15 residues. With 9 bases clipped from V and 3 bases from J, the junction kept 6 bases outside the gene matches. CDR1 and CDR2 from the germline V gene are SGHNT and YENEEA. CDR3 DNA: TGTGCCAGTAGTCTAGCGGGGGGTTACACCGGGGAGCTGTTTTTT. This encodes CASSLAGGYTGELFF.

This chain's CDR3 is CASRPLAPSTDTQYF. The CDR3 DNA reads as TGTGCCAGCCGCCCACTAGCGCCTAGCACAGATACGCAGTATTTT. The chain joins TRBV9 to TRBJ2-3, with 7 nucleotides matching TRBD2. CDR3 size: 15 residues. Germline values: CDR1 SGDLS, CDR2 YYNGEE. With 7 bases clipped from V and 0 bases from J, the junction kept 8 bases outside the gene matches.

This chain uses TRBV9 with TRBJ1-1; D gene ambiguous. This CDR3 contains 14 residues. The germline gives CDR1 SGDLS, CDR2 YYNGEE. V shed 5 bases and J shed 1 base, with 12 bases lying between them. The CDR3 DNA is TGTGCCAGCAGTCTCAACCCGGGGAACACTGAAGCTTTCTTT. Translation gives CASSLNPGNTEAFF.

The V call is TRBV6-2 or TRBV6-3, the J call TRBJ2-3; 7 bases are a match to TRBD2. With 5 bases clipped from V and 4 bases from J, the junction kept 6 bases outside the gene matches. Looked up from germline, CDR1 is MNHEY and CDR2 is SVGEGT. This CDR3 is built from 14 residues. In DNA, the CDR3 is TGTGCCAGCAGTCCCGAGACTAGCCCAGATACGCAGTATTTT. It codes for CASSPETSPDTQYF.

The J gene is TRBJ1-2, the V gene TRBV6-5; tentatively, D is TRBD1 (6 bases). This CDR3 is 14 amino acids long. Looked up from germline, CDR1 is MNHEY and CDR2 is SVGAGI. Deletions cut 2 bases from V and 4 bases from J, with 11 bases between. CDR3 protein: CASSYGGGLYGYTF. The CDR3 region has the DNA TGTGCCAGCAGTTACGGCGGGGGGCTCTATGGCTACACCTTC.

The V and J genes are TRBV7-2 and TRBJ2-5, with no clear D. This CDR3 has 14 residues. The V end lost 1 base, the J end lost 0 bases, and 6 bases lay between the germline ends. The germline V gene encodes CDR1 SGHTA and CDR2 FQGNSA. CDR3 in DNA: TGTGCCAGCAGCTTAGGAACTAACCAAGAGACCCAGTACTTC. Translated, it gives CASSLGTNQETQYF.

The CDR3 loop is CASSHLSTDTQYF. For the CDR3, the DNA is TGTGCCAGCAGCCACCTTAGCACAGATACGCAGTATTTT. The chain employs TRBV3-1 (or the pseudogene TRBV3-2) and TRBJ2-3; D not certain. Germline assignment: CDR1 LGHDT and CDR2 YNNKEL (reference sequence). The CDR3 has 13 amino acids. V gave up 3 bases and J gave up 0 bases, with 4 bases separating them.

This clone was seen a few times. The rearrangement uses TRBV15 and TRBJ1-4; the match to TRBD1 covers 12 bases. Germline CDR1 LNHNV, CDR2 YYDKDF (reference sequence). This CDR3 is built from 18 residues. J was trimmed by 3 bases and V by 0 bases; bases with no gene match: 5. The CDR3: CATSRDRGTGGSNEKLFF. The CDR3 coding sequence is TGTGCCACCAGCAGAGATCGAGGGACAGGGGGCTCTAATGAAAAACTGTTTTTT.

The gene calls are TRBV7-9 and TRBJ1-2; 9 bases are shared with TRBD1. Germline V CDR1 and CDR2: SEHNR, FQNEAQ (reference sequence). V shed 1 base, J shed 7 bases, and the junction held 10 bases outside the gene matches. CDR3 length: 16 amino acids. CDR3 in DNA: TGTGCCAGCAGCTTAGGTGGGGACAGGGTATCGTCTGGCTACACCTTC. Its protein product is CASSLGGDRVSSGYTF.

The gene calls are TRBV10-1 and TRBJ2-7; 12 nucleotides agree with TRBD1. CDR1 is WNHNN and CDR2 is SYGVQD in the germline V gene (reference sequence). V dropped 4 bases and J dropped 6; count of bases not matched to a gene: 7. This CDR3 region has 15 residues. CDR3 residues: CASSGGGQGAGEQYF. The CDR3, as DNA: TGCGCCAGCAGTGGCGGGGGACAGGGGGCAGGCGAGCAGTACTTC.

This chain connects TRBV7-6 to TRBJ1-1; TRBD1 is a possible D gene (5 bases). There are 17 residues in the CDR3. From germline, CDR1 is SGHVS and CDR2 FNYEAQ. V was pared by 5 bases and J by 1 base, with 20 bases between. CDR3 amino acids: CASSLREGTIPNTEAFF. CDR3 DNA sequence: TGTGCCAGCAGCCTACGGGAGGGGACGATCCCGAACACTGAAGCTTTCTTT.

This clone has a single count. The V gene is TRBV7-9, the J gene TRBJ2-5; 7 nucleotides match TRBD1. The CDR3 spans 16 residues. Trimming removed 5 bases from V and 4 bases from J; junction bases left unmatched: 13. The germline V gene encodes CDR1 SEHNR and CDR2 FQNEAQ (reference sequence). CDR3 sequence: CASSLGQATWGETQYF. As DNA, the CDR3 is TGTGCCAGCAGCCTTGGACAGGCAACCTGGGGAGAGACCCAGTACTTC. The entire variable domain, with the rest obtained from reference TRBV7-9 and TRBJ2-5, is as follows: DTGVSQNPRHKITKRGQNVTFRCDPISEHNRLYWYRQTLGQGPEFLTYFQNEAQLEKSRLLSDRFSAERPKGSFSTLEIQRTEQGDSAMYLCASSLGQATWGETQYFGPGTRLLVL.

The chain carries TRBV9 and TRBJ1-2, with TRBD1 matching over 7 bases. Trimming cost V 5 bases and J 2 bases; bases outside gene matches: 9. The CDR3 is 15 residues long. The germline V gene encodes CDR1 SGDLS and CDR2 YYNGEE. CDR3 sequence: CASRQTGLGNYGYTF. The DNA for the CDR3 is TGTGCCAGCAGACAGACAGGGTTAGGGAACTATGGCTACACCTTC. The variable domain in full, completed from reference TRBV9 and TRBJ1-2, reads DSGVTQTPKHLITATGQRVTLRCSPRSGDLSVYWYQQSLDQGLQFLIQYYNGEERAKGNILERFSAQQFPDLHSELNLSSLELGDSALYFCASRQTGLGNYGYTFGSGTRLTVV.

This chain connects TRBV10-3 to TRBJ1-6; 7 bases fit TRBD1. V lost 2 bases, J lost 7 bases, and 2 bases stayed unmatched. This CDR3 is 14 amino acids long. Germline V CDR1 and CDR2: ENHRY, SYGVKD. Here the CDR3 DNA reads TGTGCCATCAGTGAGACAGGGGAAAATTCACCCCTCCACTTT. Translation gives CAISETGENSPLHF.

V usage is TRBV14 and J usage is TRBJ2-2, with TRBD1 identical over 7 bases. The CDR3 loop spans 14 amino acids. CDR1 SGHDN and CDR2 FVKESK come from the germline V gene. With V trimmed by 6 bases and J by 6 bases, 7 bases remained unmatched. The CDR3 DNA reads TGTGCCAGCAGATTAACAGGGGCGGCCGGGGAGCTGTTTTTT. The encoded protein is CASRLTGAAGELFF.

The CDR3 loop is CASTLGRSHNQPQHF. The CDR3 DNA follows: TGTGCCAGCACGCTCGGGAGGAGTCACAATCAGCCCCAGCATTTT. The chain employs TRBV6-1 and TRBJ1-5; no reliable D call. V dropped 7 bases and J dropped 3 bases, with 16 bases sitting between them. This CDR3 contains 15 residues. The germline V gene has CDR1 MNHNS and CDR2 SASEGT.

The chain couples TRBV27 to TRBJ1-6, with 8 positions matching TRBD1. The V and J ends lost 5 bases and 2 bases, in that order; junction bases with no gene match: 5. CDR3 length equals 16 residues. Per the germline V gene, CDR1 is MNHEY and CDR2 is SMNVEV (reference sequence). CDR3: CASSGQGSPYNSPLHF. CDR3 DNA sequence: TGTGCCAGCAGTGGACAGGGTTCGCCCTATAATTCACCCCTCCACTTT.

V gene TRBV9 combines with J gene TRBJ2-2, with D tentatively TRBD2 (7 bases). From germline, CDR1 is SGDLS and CDR2 YYNGEE. The CDR3 covers 17 residues. V lost 3 bases and J 2 bases, leaving 17 bases between the germline ends. In DNA form, the CDR3 reads TGTGCCAGCAGCGCCCTTGCTGCGGGGGCAAACACCGGGGAGCTGTTTTTT. This codes for CASSALAAGANTGELFF.

The V and J genes are TRBV3-1 (or the pseudogene TRBV3-2) and TRBJ2-1; maybe TRBD1 (5 bases). Trimming cost V 4 bases and J 4 bases, with 23 bases left between them. The CDR3 consists of 18 residues. Germline-derived CDR1 and CDR2 are LGHDT and YNNKEL (reference sequence). This CDR3 reads CASSPLKQGPPPYNEQFF. Written as DNA, the CDR3 is TGTGCCAGCAGCCCACTCAAGCAGGGTCCCCCCCCTTACAATGAGCAGTTCTTC.

This rearrangement joins TRBV20-1 to TRBJ2-1; 12 nucleotides line up with TRBD2. Germline V gene data show CDR1 as DFQATT and CDR2 as SNEGSKA (reference sequence). This CDR3 has 15 residues. J lost 8 bases, V lost 3 bases, and 8 bases had no gene match. CDR3 protein: CSASGTSGRIYEQFF. The CDR3, as DNA: TGCAGTGCTAGTGGTACTAGCGGGAGGATATATGAGCAGTTCTTC.

The chain carries TRBV12-3 or TRBV12-4 and TRBJ1-2; D may be TRBD1 (6 bases). The V and J ends lost 3 bases and 8 bases respectively, with 13 bases between them. The CDR3 contains 13 residues. CDR3 region: CASSFLDSLGYTF. CDR3 DNA: TGTGCCAGCAGTTTTTTGGACAGCTTAGGCTACACCTTC.